This paragraph reports one T cell receptor beta chain. The antigen is not known. Method: immunoSEQ multiplex PCR; TCRdb's copy keeps in-frame clones and lacks some. This sample has about 140,000 clones; about 93% occur once, and the top ten carry about 8.6%. This record comes from a study of T cell responses to AZD1222 COVID-19 vaccine. Study results and limitations: After the peak T cell response, and only then, were repertoires sampled. Nearly half of unique spike-specific TCRs reportedly avoided B.1.351 and B.1.1.7 mutated regions.

The CDR3 extends over 14 amino acids. Trimming removed 3 bases at V and 5 bases at J, with 13 bases between. Looked up from germline, CDR1 is MNHNY and CDR2 is SVGAGI (reference sequence). The TCR originated in an adult in good health. The rearrangement uses TRBV6-6 and TRBJ1-1, with D perhaps matching TRBD1 (5 bases). The specimen comprised peripheral blood, sampled on day 0 of AZD1222 vaccination. In DNA, the CDR3 is TGTGCCAGCAGTTATGTCAGGGAGGGGACTGAAGCTTTCTTT. Its translation is CASSYVREGTEAFF.